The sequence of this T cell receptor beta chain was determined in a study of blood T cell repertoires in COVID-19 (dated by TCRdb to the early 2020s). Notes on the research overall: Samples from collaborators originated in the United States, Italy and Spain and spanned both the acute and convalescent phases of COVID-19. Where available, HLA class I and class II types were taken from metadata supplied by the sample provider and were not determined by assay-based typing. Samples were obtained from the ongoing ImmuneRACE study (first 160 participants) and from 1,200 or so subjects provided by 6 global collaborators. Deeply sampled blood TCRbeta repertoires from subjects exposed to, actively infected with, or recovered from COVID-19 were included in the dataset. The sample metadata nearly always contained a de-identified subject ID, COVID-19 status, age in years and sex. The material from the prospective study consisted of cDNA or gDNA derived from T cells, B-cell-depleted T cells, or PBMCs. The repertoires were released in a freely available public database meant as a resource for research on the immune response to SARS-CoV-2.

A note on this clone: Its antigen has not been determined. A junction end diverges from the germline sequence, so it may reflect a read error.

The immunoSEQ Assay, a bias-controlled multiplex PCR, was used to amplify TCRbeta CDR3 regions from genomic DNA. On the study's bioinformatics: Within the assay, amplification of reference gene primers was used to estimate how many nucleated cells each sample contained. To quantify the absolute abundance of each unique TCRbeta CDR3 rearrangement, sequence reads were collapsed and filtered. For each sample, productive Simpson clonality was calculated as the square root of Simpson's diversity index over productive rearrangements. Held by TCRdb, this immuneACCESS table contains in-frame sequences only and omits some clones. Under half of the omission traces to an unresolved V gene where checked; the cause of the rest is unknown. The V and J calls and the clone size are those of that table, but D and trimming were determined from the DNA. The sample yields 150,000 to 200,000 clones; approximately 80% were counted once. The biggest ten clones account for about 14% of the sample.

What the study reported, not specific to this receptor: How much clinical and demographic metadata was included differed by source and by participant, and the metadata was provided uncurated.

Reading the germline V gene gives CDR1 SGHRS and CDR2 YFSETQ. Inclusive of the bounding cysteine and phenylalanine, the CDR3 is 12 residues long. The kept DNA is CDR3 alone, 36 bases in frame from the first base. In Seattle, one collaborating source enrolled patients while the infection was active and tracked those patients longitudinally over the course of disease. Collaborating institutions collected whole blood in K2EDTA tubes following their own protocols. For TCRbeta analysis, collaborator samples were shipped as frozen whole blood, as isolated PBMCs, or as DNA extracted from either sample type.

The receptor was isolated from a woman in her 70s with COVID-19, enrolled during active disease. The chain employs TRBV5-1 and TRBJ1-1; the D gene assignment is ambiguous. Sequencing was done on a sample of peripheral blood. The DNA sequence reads TGCGCCAGCAGCTTGGAGGCAGGAAGGAGGGACTTT. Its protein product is CASSLEAGRRDF.